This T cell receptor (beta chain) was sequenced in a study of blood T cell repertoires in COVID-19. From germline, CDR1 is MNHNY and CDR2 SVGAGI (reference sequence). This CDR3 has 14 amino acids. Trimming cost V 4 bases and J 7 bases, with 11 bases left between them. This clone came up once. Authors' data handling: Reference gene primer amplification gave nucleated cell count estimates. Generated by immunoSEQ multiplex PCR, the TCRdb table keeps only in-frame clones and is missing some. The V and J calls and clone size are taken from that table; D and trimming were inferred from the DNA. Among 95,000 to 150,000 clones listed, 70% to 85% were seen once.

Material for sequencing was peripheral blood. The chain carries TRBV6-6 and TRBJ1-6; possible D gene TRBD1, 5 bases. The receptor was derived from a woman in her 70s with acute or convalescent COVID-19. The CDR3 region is CASSSSGRNSPLHF. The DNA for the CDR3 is TGTGCCAGCAGTTCCTCAGGGAGAAATTCACCCCTCCACTTT.